These 6 T cell receptor beta chains share one sample of origin, sequenced in a study of regulatory T cells in long-lasting Graves disease. The time point: newly diagnosed GD, antithyroid drugs for less than 3 months. PBMC-derived RNA was used for the TCR library. Arm-PCR with iRepertoire HTBI primers amplified the CDR3 regions for these TCR beta libraries. MiXCR was run by TCRdb on the multiplex PCR reads, yielding one entry per CDR3 protein. The sample gives around 400,000 distinct CDR3 sequences, about 10% of which show up once; over 15% is in the top ten. These same data were also listed under a study on T cells in Graves' hyperthyroidism and ophthalmopathy.

Material: peripheral blood mononuclear cells (PBMCs), obtained at new diagnosis, from a patient treated with antithyroid drugs. The receptors were gathered from a woman between 18 and 30 years old with Graves disease.

This clonotype was found many times. The chain is built from TRBV24-1 and TRBJ2-6; D remains ambiguous. There are 13 residues in the CDR3. V was cut by 6 bases and J by 1 base, with 3 bases left in between. Germline CDR1 KGHDR, CDR2 SFDVKD. CDR3 in amino acids: CATSKSGANVLTF. For the CDR3, the DNA is TGTGCCACCAGTAAGTCTGGGGCCAACGTCCTGACTTTC.

This clonotype was seen ten or more times. The chain recombines TRBV7-4 with TRBJ2-5; TRBD2 matches at 9 bases. Losses at the gene ends were 10 bases for V and 2 bases for J; bases not matched to a gene: 17. Germline V lookup: CDR1 SGHVT, CDR2 SQSDAQ. The length of the CDR3 is 17 residues. CDR3 in amino acids: CANPRGGFSDPQETQYF. The DNA of the CDR3 is TGTGCCAACCCGCGGGGGGGTTTCTCAGATCCGCAAGAGACCCAGTACTTC.

Notes on this clonotype: A read error may explain this, as a much larger clone is one base away. The chain links TRBV18 to TRBJ1-1; D perhaps matches TRBD1 (6 bases). The CDR3 has 12 amino acids. The germline CDR1 and CDR2 sequences are KGHSH and LQKENI. DNA of the CDR3: TGTGCCAGTAAAACAGGGATCACTGGAGCTTTCTTT. Protein: CASKTGITGAFF. Complete variable domain (other parts from reference TRBV18 and TRBJ1-1): NAGVMQNPRHLVRRRGQEARLRCSPMKGHSHVYWYRQLPEEGLKFMVYLQKENIIDESGMPKERFSAEFPKEGPSILRIQQVVRGDSAAYFCASKTGITGAFFGQGTRLTVV.

This clonotype was seen ten or more times. The rearrangement uses TRBV3-2 and TRBJ1-5. TRBV3-2 is classified as a pseudogene. The CDR3 has 15 amino acids. The DNA of the CDR3 is TGTGCCAGCAGCCAAGAAGGTACTTTCAATCAGCCCCAGCATTTT. This sequence encodes CASSQEGTFNQPQHF.

Ten or more counts support this clonotype. The chain carries TRBV6-5 and TRBJ2-1; D unclear. Between the trimmed V and J ends, which lost 2 bases and 6 bases, there was a span of 5 bases. This CDR3 region has 12 residues. CDR1 and CDR2 from the germline V gene are MNHEY and SVGAGI. The CDR3: CASSYEVNEQFF. The CDR3 nucleotides read TGTGCCAGCAGTTACGAGGTCAATGAGCAGTTCTTC.

This clonotype was counted at least ten times. The chain uses TRBV30 and TRBJ2-1, with D perhaps TRBD1 (6 bases). The CDR3 runs 14 residues. CDR1 is GTSNPN and CDR2 is SVGIG in the germline V gene (reference sequence). The V and J ends lost 3 bases and 3 bases respectively, with 12 bases between them. The CDR3 DNA is TGTGCCTGGAGGGACAGAGTTTTCTACAATGAGCAGTTCTTC. It yields the protein CAWRDRVFYNEQFF.